Each of the 14 T cell receptor beta chains below was sequenced from the same sample in a study of blood T cell repertoires in COVID-19. The method was immunoSEQ multiplex PCR; TCRdb's version includes in-frame clones alone and lacks a portion of them. The repertoire includes about 300,000 clones, over 70% of them detected once, and approximately 1.6% sits in the top ten. Material: peripheral blood. The receptors stem from a woman between 40 and 50 years old who had recovered from COVID-19.

There are a few counts of this clone. The chain combines TRBV5-4 with TRBJ2-5; D is perhaps TRBD2 (6 bases). Germline CDR1 reads SGHNT; CDR2 reads YYREEE (reference sequence). CDR3 size: 12 residues. V shed 7 bases and J shed 2 bases, with 9 bases lying between them. Here the CDR3 reads CASGGVQETQYF. In DNA, the CDR3 is TGTGCCAGCGGCGGGGTACAAGAGACCCAGTACTTC. The full variable domain, in which reference TRBV5-4 and TRBJ2-5 provide the parts outside the CDR3, is ETGVTQSPTHLIKTRGQQVTLRCSSQSGHNTVSWYQQALGQGPQFIFQYYREEENGRGNFPPRFSGLQFPNYSSELNVNALELDDSALYLCASGGVQETQYFGPGTRLLVL.

In its sample, this clone was seen once. The chain couples TRBV11-2 to TRBJ1-3, with D hard to call. This CDR3 is 15 amino acids long. The germline gives CDR1 SGHAT, CDR2 FQNNGV. Trimming stripped 3 bases from V and 4 bases from J, with 13 bases between. The CDR3 nucleotides are TGTGCCAGCAGCTTTCTGTTGTCCTCGGGAAACACCATATATTTT. Its translation: CASSFLLSSGNTIYF.

The V and J genes are TRBV5-1 and TRBJ1-1; D remains unclear. Deletions cut 3 bases from V and 4 bases from J, with 7 bases between. CDR3 size: 12 residues. Germline assignment: CDR1 SGHRS and CDR2 YFSETQ. The CDR3 region has the DNA TGCGCCAGCAGCTCATCGGGCACTGAAGCTTTCTTT. Amino acid sequence: CASSSSGTEAFF.

This chain connects TRBV5-4 to TRBJ2-7, with 10 bases that match TRBD1. V shed 4 bases, J shed 6 bases, and the junction held 10 bases outside the gene matches. The CDR3 contains 15 residues. The V gene's germline CDR1 is SGHNT and CDR2 YYREEE (reference sequence). The CDR3 coding sequence is TGTGCCAGCAGCCCACAGTGGGACAGGGGAGGCGAGCAGTACTTC. Residues: CASSPQWDRGGEQYF.

The table lists this clone with a few counts. The chain links TRBV6-1 to TRBJ1-3; the D is unclear. Germline loops: CDR1 MNHNS, CDR2 SASEGT. This CDR3 contains 13 residues. V lost 7 bases, J lost 0 bases, and 7 bases lay in between. The CDR3 loop is CASTRSSGNTIYF. CDR3 nucleotides: TGTGCCAGCACCCGGAGCTCTGGAAACACCATATATTTT.

V usage is TRBV5-5 and J usage is TRBJ1-2, with 7 bases matching TRBD1. The CDR3 totals 17 residues. Germline trimming cut 1 base from V and 4 bases from J; bases unmatched to any gene: 13. The germline V gene has CDR1 SGHKS and CDR2 YYEKEE (reference sequence). CDR3 protein: CASSLNGATGRTYGYTF. In DNA form, the CDR3 reads TGTGCCAGCAGCTTGAATGGGGCGACAGGGAGGACCTATGGCTACACCTTC.

The chain recombines TRBV3-1 (or the pseudogene TRBV3-2) with TRBJ2-7; D is possibly TRBD2 (5 bases). The germline gives CDR1 LGHDT, CDR2 YNNKEL (reference sequence). The V end lost 1 base, the J end lost 4 bases, and 14 bases lay between the germline ends. The CDR3 covers 15 residues. CDR3 sequence: CASSQAARTSYEQYF. Here the CDR3 DNA reads TGTGCCAGCAGCCAAGCCGCACGGACTTCGTACGAGCAGTACTTC.

The chain combines TRBV6-5 with TRBJ2-2; D unresolved. CDR3 length: 14 residues. Germline-derived CDR1 and CDR2 are MNHEY and SVGAGI. Trimming cost V 6 bases and J 3 bases, with 11 bases left between them. This CDR3 is CASSVVPDTGELFF. CDR3 DNA: TGTGCCAGCAGCGTTGTCCCCGACACCGGGGAGCTGTTTTTT.

This clone showed up just once. The chain carries TRBV6-5 and TRBJ2-4; 8 bases fit TRBD1. From germline, CDR1 is MNHEY and CDR2 SVGAGI. The V segment lost 1 base and the J segment 9 bases; nucleotides outside the gene matches: 8. The CDR3 is made up of 15 amino acids. The CDR3 coding sequence is TGTGCCAGCAGTTACTACGACGGACAGGGTACCATTCAGTACTTC. This gives the protein CASSYYDGQGTIQYF.

The chain carries TRBV5-1 and TRBJ1-6, with D perhaps matching TRBD1 (5 bases). Deletions cut 4 bases from V and 10 bases from J, with 21 bases between. The CDR3 spans 16 residues. Germline loops: CDR1 SGHRS, CDR2 YFSETQ. The CDR3 sequence: CASSLSPGQKVSPLHF. DNA for the CDR3: TGCGCCAGCAGCCTCTCTCCCGGACAAAAGGTGTCACCCCTCCACTTT.

The chain recombines TRBV9 with TRBJ1-2; perhaps TRBD1 as D (5 bases). The V end was cut by 4 bases, the J end by 1 base, with 11 bases between. Germline V gene data show CDR1 as SGDLS and CDR2 as YYNGEE. The CDR3 is 14 residues long. CDR3: CASSPPGVNYGYTF. Written as DNA, the CDR3 is TGTGCCAGCAGCCCGCCGGGGGTTAACTATGGCTACACCTTC.

This clone occurred once. V usage is TRBV29-1 and J usage is TRBJ1-1; 8 bases are a match to TRBD1. The CDR3 covers 14 residues. The germline V gene encodes CDR1 SQVTM and CDR2 ANQGSEA. The J segment lost 5 bases and the V segment lost 7 bases, leaving 12 bases of the junction unmatched. The CDR3 is CSANRDRRVTEAFF. In nucleotides, the CDR3 is TGCAGCGCCAACAGGGACAGGCGTGTAACTGAAGCTTTCTTT.

This clone has only a few counts. This chain uses TRBV19 with TRBJ2-2, with a tentative D call TRBD1 (5 bases). Germline V gene sequence: CDR1 LNHDA, CDR2 SQIVND (reference sequence). This CDR3 comprises 12 residues. Trimming shortened V by 0 bases and J by 16 bases, and 12 bases separated the two germline ends. CDR3 in DNA: TGTGCCAGTAGTATAGAAAGGGGAAAAAGGTTTTTT. Amino acid sequence: CASSIERGKRFF.

The V call is TRBV11-2, the J call TRBJ2-5, with TRBD2 identical over 9 bases. There are 16 residues in the CDR3. V lost 3 bases, J lost 4 bases, and 9 bases stayed unmatched. Germline V gives CDR1 SGHAT, CDR2 FQNNGV. CDR3 region: CASSLMGAGGRETQYF. The DNA for the CDR3 is TGTGCCAGCAGCTTGATGGGCGCGGGGGGGCGAGAGACCCAGTACTTC.